This is a list of T cell receptor beta chains from one sample in a study of T cells in Graves' hyperthyroidism and ophthalmopathy. One entry per CDR3 protein results from TCRdb running MiXCR on the multiplex PCR reads. The data contain about 380,000 distinct CDR3 sequences, roughly 13% of them singletons. The sequencing sample was made of blood. These receptors originate from a young man with Graves' hyperthyroidism that later progressed to Graves' ophthalmopathy. Each CDR3 is given with its conserved first and last residue. D genes are given only for firm matches. Clone size, where shown, is once, few, many, or a class for clones that have expanded.

V	D	size	J	CDR3	DNA
TRBV2	-	many	TRBJ1-2	CASSDNLGGYGYTF	TGTGCCAGCAGTGATAATCTCGGAGGCTATGGCTACACCTTC
TRBV28	-	few	TRBJ2-7	CASSTTVDTYEQYF	TGTGCCAGCAGTACCACAGTGGATACCTACGAGCAGTACTTC
TRBV6-1	TRBD1	many	TRBJ1-1	CASTPIGAGGLYTEAFF	TGTGCCAGCACTCCTATCGGGGCAGGGGGATTATACACTGAAGCTTTCTTT
TRBV27	-	-	TRBJ1-3	CASSTGTSGEYF	TGTGCCAGCAGCACCGGGACTAGCGGGGAATATTTT
TRBV30	-	many	TRBJ2-7	CAWNLGGGISEQYF	TGTGCCTGGAATCTTGGGGGCGGAATATCCGAGCAGTACTTC
TRBV20-1	TRBD1	many	TRBJ2-3	CSADYGQGWSTDTQYF	TGCAGTGCTGATTATGGACAGGGTTGGAGCACAGATACGCAGTATTTT
TRBV5-5	-	-	TRBJ1-5	CASSRSERNQPQHF	TGTGCCAGCAGCCGTTCGGAGCGCAATCAGCCCCAGCATTTT
TRBV6-2/TRBV6-3	TRBD1	-	TRBJ1-5	CASCLRGGGQPQHF	TGTGCCAGCTGTCTCAGGGGGGGCGGTCAGCCCCAGCATTTT
TRBV27	TRBD1	-	TRBJ2-5	CAGGAVRGRGETQYF	TGTGCCGGCGGAGCAGTGAGGGGGCGAGGAGAGACCCAGTACTTC
TRBV6-1	-	-	TRBJ2-7	CASRTSRQTYEQYF	TGTGCCAGCAGGACCTCCCGACAGACCTACGAGCAGTACTTC
TRBV7-9	-	few	TRBJ2-5	CASSLYPKTQYF	TGTGCCAGCAGCTTATACCCGAAGACCCAGTACTTC
TRBV30	TRBD1	many	TRBJ1-5	CAWILTGVGQPQHF	TGTGCCTGGATTCTCACAGGGGTTGGTCAGCCCCAGCATTTT
TRBV5-6	-	-	TRBJ1-5	CASSWKQANQPQHF	TGTGCCAGCAGCTGGAAACAGGCGAATCAGCCCCAGCATTTT
TRBV3-1	-	many	TRBJ1-1	CASSQGWGRNTEAFF	TGTGCCAGCAGCCAAGGGTGGGGTAGGAACACTGAAGCTTTCTTT
TRBV7-9	TRBD1	many	TRBJ1-1	CASSLKGADTEAFF	TGTGCCAGCAGCTTAAAGGGGGCCGACACTGAAGCTTTCTTT
TRBV7-6	TRBD1	few	TRBJ1-1	CASSNIQGARTEAFF	TGTGCCAGCAGCAACATTCAGGGGGCGCGAACTGAAGCTTTCTTT
TRBV20-1	-	many	TRBJ2-3	CSATSPDTQYF	TGCAGTGCTACCAGTCCAGATACGCAGTATTTT
TRBV2	-	many	TRBJ1-5	CASSERQGGYSNQPQHF	TGTGCCAGCAGTGAAAGGCAGGGCGGGTATAGCAATCAGCCCCAGCATTTT
TRBV3-1	-	few	TRBJ2-5	CASSQEWLETQYF	TGTGCCAGCAGCCAAGAGTGGTTGGAGACCCAGTACTTC
TRBV18	-	many	TRBJ1-4	CASSRMGTNEKLFF	TGTGCCAGCTCACGGATGGGGACTAATGAAAAACTGTTTTTT
TRBV12-3/TRBV12-4	-	many	TRBJ1-2	CASSLAGTGYTF	TGTGCCAGCAGTTTAGCAGGGACTGGCTACACCTTC
TRBV3-1	-	many	TRBJ2-7	CASSQAWDSYEQYF	TGTGCCAGCAGCCAAGCATGGGACTCCTACGAGCAGTACTTC
TRBV28	-	many	TRBJ1-1	CASTDIGRLNTEAFF	TGTGCCAGCACTGATATAGGGAGGTTGAACACTGAAGCTTTCTTT
TRBV7-8	TRBD1	-	TRBJ2-1	CASSPRPGQGIGRSYNEQFF	TGTGCCAGCTCCCCCCGTCCGGGACAGGGGATTGGAAGGTCCTACAATGAGCAGTTCTTC
TRBV6-2/TRBV6-3	-	many	TRBJ2-5	CASSPGTRETQYF	TGTGCCAGCAGTCCCGGGACTCGGGAGACCCAGTACTTC
TRBV7-3	-	many	TRBJ2-6	CASSPTGSGANVLTF	TGTGCCAGCAGCCCGACGGGATCTGGGGCCAACGTCCTGACTTTC
TRBV7-9	-	-	TRBJ1-5	CASSLEGGSQPQHF	TGTGCCAGCAGCTTAGAAGGGGGGTCCCAGCCCCAGCATTTT
TRBV28	-	many	TRBJ2-5	CASRPGRARETQYF	TGTGCCAGCAGGCCCGGTAGGGCGCGGGAGACCCAGTACTTC
TRBV3-1	-	many	TRBJ2-1	CASSQGRLPVNEQFF	TGTGCCAGCAGCCAAGGGCGACTACCGGTGAATGAGCAGTTCTTC
TRBV20-1	TRBD1	few	TRBJ1-6	CSADLKDRRNSPLHF	TGCAGTGCAGACCTTAAGGACAGGAGGAATTCACCCCTCCACTTT
TRBV30	TRBD2	many	TRBJ2-1	CAWSAGVGLYNEQFF	TGTGCCTGGAGCGCGGGGGTGGGATTATACAATGAGCAGTTCTTC
TRBV5-1	-	many	TRBJ1-6	CASSHGYRPNSPLHF	TGCGCCAGCAGCCACGGGTACAGGCCCAATTCACCCCTCCACTTT
TRBV28	-	many	TRBJ2-1	CASSYHNEQFF	TGTGCCAGCAGTTACCACAATGAGCAGTTCTTC
TRBV9	TRBD2	many	TRBJ2-7	CASSASGGAGEQYF	TGTGCCAGCAGCGCTAGCGGGGGGGCGGGCGAGCAGTACTTC
TRBV20-1	TRBD1	many	TRBJ2-7	CSAQPGTGGGYEQYF	TGCAGTGCACAGCCCGGGACAGGCGGCGGCTACGAGCAGTACTTC
TRBV7-9	-	-	TRBJ2-2	CASSQLQWGGELFF	TGTGCCAGCAGCCAACTCCAGTGGGGCGGGGAGCTGTTTTTT
TRBV20-1	TRBD2	many	TRBJ2-5	CSALTSGGAGQYF	TGCAGTGCCCTCACTAGCGGGGGGGCCGGCCAGTACTTC
TRBV15	TRBD1	-	TRBJ2-3	CATSRDRGTDTQYF	TGTGCCACCAGCAGAGACAGGGGGACAGATACGCAGTATTTT
TRBV7-9	-	many	TRBJ2-1	CASSMGASGYNEQFF	TGTGCCAGCAGCATGGGGGCTAGCGGTTACAATGAGCAGTTCTTC
TRBV11-3	TRBD2	-	TRBJ2-1	CASSLDSGGYYSEQFF	TGTGCCAGCAGCTTAGATAGCGGGGGGTACTACAGTGAGCAGTTCTTC
TRBV9	TRBD2	-	TRBJ2-5	CASSFGLAGTRETQYF	TGTGCCAGCAGCTTCGGACTAGCGGGCACCCGGGAGACCCAGTACTTC
TRBV5-1	-	many	TRBJ2-7	CASSLGQFTYEQYF	TGCGCCAGCAGCTTGGGACAGTTCACCTACGAGCAGTACTTC
TRBV4-1	-	-	TRBJ2-7	CASSQGQQSYEQYF	TGCGCCAGCAGCCAAGGGCAACAGAGCTACGAGCAGTACTTC
TRBV6-1	-	few	TRBJ1-1	CASSPQGKSTEAFF	TGTGCCAGCAGTCCGCAGGGAAAGAGCACTGAAGCTTTCTTT
TRBV7-2	-	few	TRBJ2-5	CASSLKWDNQETQYF	TGTGCCAGCAGCTTAAAATGGGACAACCAAGAGACCCAGTACTTC
TRBV27	-	many	TRBJ2-1	CASSLSIAGPYNEQFF	TGTGCCAGCAGTTTATCAATCGCAGGGCCCTACAATGAGCAGTTCTTC
TRBV25-1	-	-	TRBJ1-1	CASGDPNTEAFF	TGTGCCAGCGGGGACCCGAACACTGAAGCTTTCTTT
TRBV24-1	-	-	TRBJ2-2	CATSDLTQTGITGGLFF	TGTGCCACCAGTGACCTCACCCAGACAGGGATCACCGGGGGGCTGTTTTTT